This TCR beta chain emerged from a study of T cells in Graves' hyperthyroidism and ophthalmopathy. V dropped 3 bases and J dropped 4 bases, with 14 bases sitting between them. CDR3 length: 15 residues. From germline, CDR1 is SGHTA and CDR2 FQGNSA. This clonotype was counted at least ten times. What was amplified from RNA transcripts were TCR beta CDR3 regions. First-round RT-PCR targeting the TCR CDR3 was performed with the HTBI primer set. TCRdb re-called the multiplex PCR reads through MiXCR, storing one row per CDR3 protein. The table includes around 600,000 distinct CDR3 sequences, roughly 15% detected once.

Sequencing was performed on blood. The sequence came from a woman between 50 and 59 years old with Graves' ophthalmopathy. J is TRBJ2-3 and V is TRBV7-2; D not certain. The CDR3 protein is CASSLAGFGADTQYF. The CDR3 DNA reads TGTGCCAGCAGCTTGGCCGGATTTGGTGCAGATACGCAGTATTTT.